These T cell receptor beta chains were read from a single sample in a study of regulatory T cells in long-lasting Graves disease. Each CDR3 protein is one row after TCRdb ran MiXCR on the multiplex PCR reads. The sample holds a few hundred thousand distinct CDR3 sequences, roughly a fifth seen once. The sample here was peripheral blood mononuclear cells (PBMCs), taken at new diagnosis, from a patient treated with antithyroid drugs. The receptors here all came from a female donor with Graves disease. The CDR3 runs from the conserved cysteine through the conserved F or W. The order of the fields is J gene, V gene, clone size, D gene, CDR3 DNA, CDR3 protein. A D gene is named only where the DNA matches it firmly. Clone size is shown for a subset of rows, as once, few, many or a class of expanded clone.

>TRBJ2-5|TRBV7-8|many|.
TGTGCCAGCAGCCCAACCTGGTTAGTGGAGACCCAGTACTTC
CASSPTWLVETQYF
>TRBJ1-2|TRBV7-2|many|.
TGTGCCAGCAGCTTAGCAGGAGGGGCGCTGAACGATGGCTACACCTTC
CASSLAGGALNDGYTF
>TRBJ1-4|TRBV4-1|.|TRBD1
TGCGCCAGCAGCCAACTCCCGGGACAGGGGGTTGAAAAACTGTTTTTT
CASSQLPGQGVEKLFF
>TRBJ2-1|TRBV11-2|many|.
TGTGCCAGCAGCTCTACGGTAGTTGAGCAGTTCTTC
CASSSTVVEQFF
>TRBJ1-2|TRBV7-9|many|.
TGTGCCAGCAGCTTAGTAGGGACACCAATCCGTAACTATGGCTACACCTTC
CASSLVGTPIRNYGYTF
>TRBJ1-4|TRBV4-2|.|TRBD1
TGTGCCAGCAGCCAAGATTGGACAGGGACTAATGAAAAACTGTTTTTT
CASSQDWTGTNEKLFF
>TRBJ1-2|TRBV6-1|.|.
TGTGCCAGCATCCCCTCAGCGGGGTCTCGTGGCTACACCTTC
CASIPSAGSRGYTF
>TRBJ2-1|TRBV20-1|many|.
TGCAGTGCCCGACGAGCCACCTCCTACAATGAGCAGTTCTTC
CSARRATSYNEQFF
>TRBJ1-2|TRBV27|.|.
TGTGCCAGCCGAGAGGGGTTCGGCTACACCTTC
CASREGFGYTF
>TRBJ2-1|TRBV27|many|TRBD2
TGTGCCAGCAGTTCCCCCCAAGGACTAGCGGGAAGGAATGAGCAGTTCTTC
CASSSPQGLAGRNEQFF
>TRBJ1-2|TRBV27|many|TRBD1
TGTGCCAGCCGGGACAGTATCTATGGCTACACCTTC
CASRDSIYGYTF
>TRBJ1-3|TRBV7-2|few|.
TGTGCCAGCAGCTTAGCGCAGAGGGTTGCATTGGATTTT
CASSLAQRVALDF
>TRBJ2-3|TRBV12-3/TRBV12-4|few|.
TGTGCCAGCCTAGTTGGCCCCCCCAAAGATACGCAGTATTTT
CASLVGPPKDTQYF
>TRBJ1-1|TRBV9|many|.
TGTGCCAGCAGACCCCCTGAGGTGAACACTGAAGCTTTCTTT
CASRPPEVNTEAFF
>TRBJ1-2|TRBV5-1|.|TRBD1
TGCGCCAGCAGCCCAAGGGACAGGGTCTATGGCTACACCTTC
CASSPRDRVYGYTF
>TRBJ2-1|TRBV20-1|many|TRBD2
TGCAGTGCTAGCCAACCGGGGGGCCGACTAGCGGGACTTTACAATGAGCAGTTCTTC
CSASQPGGRLAGLYNEQFF
>TRBJ2-3|TRBV20-1|many|TRBD2
TGCAGTGCTAGAGATCTCGGACTAGACCTGGATACGCAGTATTTT
CSARDLGLDLDTQYF
>TRBJ2-1|TRBV24-1|.|TRBD2
TGTGCCACCAGTGATTTGTCCCCTGGAGCGGGATTTTACAATGAGCAGTTCTTC
CATSDLSPGAGFYNEQFF
>TRBJ2-1|TRBV7-9|many|.
TGTGCCAGCAGCCCCCAGCCATTTGAGCAGTTCTTC
CASSPQPFEQFF
>TRBJ2-4|TRBV4-3|.|TRBD1
TGCGCCAGCAGCCAAGAAGTGGACAGGGGAAGAGAGGTGATAGGCAAAAACATTCAGTACTTC
CASSQEVDRGREVIGKNIQYF
>TRBJ2-1|TRBV7-2|many|TRBD2
TGTGCCAGCAGCTTTAGAGCGGGAGGGGGGTACAATGAGCAGTTCTTC
CASSFRAGGGYNEQFF
>TRBJ2-1|TRBV6-2/TRBV6-3|.|TRBD1
TGTGCCAGCAGTGAAGCCCACAGGGGACCCTACAATGAGCAGTTCTTC
CASSEAHRGPYNEQFF
>TRBJ2-3|TRBV24-1|.|.
TGTGCCACCAGTGAGGGGGGGCGCGGCAGTACAGATACGCAGTATTTT
CATSEGGRGSTDTQYF
>TRBJ2-1|TRBV29-1|many|.
TGCAGCGTTGAAGGTAGCGAAGATTACTCCTACAATGAGCAGTTCTTC
CSVEGSEDYSYNEQFF
>TRBJ2-1|TRBV7-2|many|.
TGTGCCAGCAGCTTAGGGACTAACTACAATGAGCAGTTCTTC
CASSLGTNYNEQFF
>TRBJ2-7|TRBV11-1|.|TRBD1
TGTGCCAGCAGCTTAGCATCCGGGACAGGCAACTACGAGCAGTACTTC
CASSLASGTGNYEQYF
>TRBJ2-1|TRBV5-4|many|TRBD2
TGTGCCAGCACAGGAGCGGGGGGTTACAATGAGCAGTTCTTC
CASTGAGGYNEQFF
>TRBJ2-3|TRBV30|many|.
TGTGCCTGGAGTGTCAATCGGGATACGCAGTATTTT
CAWSVNRDTQYF
>TRBJ1-2|TRBV24-1|.|TRBD1
TGTGCCACCAGTGAATCCGACAGGGCCCGTGGCTACACCTTC
CATSESDRARGYTF
>TRBJ2-5|TRBV20-1|many|.
TGCAGTGCTTGGGACAAATTCCAAGAGACCCAGTACTTC
CSAWDKFQETQYF
>TRBJ1-6|TRBV2|many|.
TGTGCCAGCAGTGGCGGGGGGTATTCACCCCTCCACTTT
CASSGGGYSPLHF
>TRBJ1-1|TRBV4-3|many|.
TGCGCCAGCAGCCAAGATCTGGGGGGCGGTTTTGAAGCTTTCTTT
CASSQDLGGGFEAFF
>TRBJ2-7|TRBV12-3/TRBV12-4|.|TRBD2
TGTGCCAGCGGCCCTCAACTAGCGGGAGGTTACGAGCAGTACTTC
CASGPQLAGGYEQYF
>TRBJ1-5|TRBV7-2|many|TRBD1
TGTGCCAGCAGCTTAGGACAGGGGCCCGGTCAGCCCCAGCATTTT
CASSLGQGPGQPQHF
>TRBJ2-2|TRBV9|many|.
TGTGCCAGCAGCGTCCTTGGACACTCCACCGGGGAGCTGTTTTTT
CASSVLGHSTGELFF
>TRBJ1-1|TRBV10-3|few|.
TGTGCCATCCGGGGCCAGCGGGACATGAACACTGAAGCTTTCTTT
CAIRGQRDMNTEAFF
>TRBJ2-1|TRBV7-9|many|.
TGTGCCAGCAGCTTAATCGCGGGGATTTCCTACAATGAGCAGTTCTTC
CASSLIAGISYNEQFF
>TRBJ1-2|TRBV20-1|many|.
TGCAGTGCTAGACGAGAGAACTATGGCTACACCTTC
CSARRENYGYTF
>TRBJ2-1|TRBV27|many|TRBD1
TGTGCCAGCAGAACTACAGGGGACTACAATGAGCAGTTCTTC
CASRTTGDYNEQFF
>TRBJ1-5|TRBV19|few|TRBD1
TGTGCCAGTAGTATAGATCTGTCTTGGGACAGGGGAGTGGGTCAGCCCCAGCATTTT
CASSIDLSWDRGVGQPQHF
>TRBJ1-5|TRBV6-2/TRBV6-3|many|TRBD1
TGTGCCAGCAGTTACGATCGGTCGGGCAGGGGGGGATTGAGCAATCAGCCCCAGCATTTT
CASSYDRSGRGGLSNQPQHF
>TRBJ1-5|TRBV28|many|.
TGTGCCAGCAGAGGGGAGCCAAGGCAGCCCCAGCATTTT
CASRGEPRQPQHF
>TRBJ1-5|TRBV19|few|.
TGTGCCAGTAGTCCAACAGGGTTGGCAAGTCAGCCCCAGCATTTT
CASSPTGLASQPQHF
>TRBJ1-2|TRBV6-2/TRBV6-3|many|.
TGTGCCAGCACCTACCGGGACCCTTCTAACTATGGCTACACCTTC
CASTYRDPSNYGYTF
>TRBJ1-4|TRBV15|many|TRBD1
TGTGCCACCAGCCGAGGAGAATGGCAGGGGGGAGAAAAACTGTTTTTT
CATSRGEWQGGEKLFF
>TRBJ2-1|TRBV27|.|TRBD1
TGTGCCAGCAGTTTCGGGACAGGGGGCGGGGAGCAGTTCTTC
CASSFGTGGGEQFF
>TRBJ1-4|TRBV6-2/TRBV6-3|few|TRBD1
TGTGCCAGCAGTTACTCGGCCGGACAGGGTATCGAAAAACTGTTTTTT
CASSYSAGQGIEKLFF
>TRBJ1-1|TRBV7-9|many|.
TGTGCCAGCAAACCAGATGGAAGGAACACTGAAGCTTTCTTT
CASKPDGRNTEAFF
>TRBJ2-1|TRBV20-1|.|.
TGCAGTGCTAGATTTAACACTGGACGCTCCTACAATGAGCAGTTCTTC
CSARFNTGRSYNEQFF
>TRBJ2-1|TRBV9|.|.
TGTGCCAGCAGCGCCCAGGGAAACTCCTACAATGAGCAGTTCTTC
CASSAQGNSYNEQFF
>TRBJ2-1|TRBV5-6|many|.
TGTGCCAGCAGCGTTGGGGAGCTCCCCTACAATGAGCAGTTCTTC
CASSVGELPYNEQFF
>TRBJ2-7|TRBV20-1|many|TRBD2
TGCAGTGCTAGAGCGGGGGGTTTGGCCTACGAGCAGTACTTC
CSARAGGLAYEQYF
>TRBJ1-6|TRBV7-8|.|TRBD1
TGTGCCAGCAGCTCCCAGGACAGGGGATTTAATTCACCCCTCCACTTT
CASSSQDRGFNSPLHF
>TRBJ2-3|TRBV6-2/TRBV6-3|many|.
TGTGCCAGCAGTTACGACAGCATACGAACTAGCACAGATACGCAGTATTTT
CASSYDSIRTSTDTQYF